This T cell receptor beta chain was observed in a study of CD8+ T cells in alopecia areata. About the research overall: Tofacitinib was taken orally by treated patients, and the dose was 5 to 10 mg twice daily.

The CDR3 is 15 residues long. CDR1 and CDR2 (germline): SNHLY, FYNNEI. J was trimmed by 10 bases and V by 0 bases; bases with no gene match: 6. Collected material from alopecia areata patients comprised lesional scalp punch biopsies and peripheral blood. For this clone: What it binds is unknown.

Findings and limits, study-wide: Resident alphabeta T-cell populations of normal skin are likewise subject to sequencing in scalp samples.

RNA, once extracted, was reverse transcribed into cDNA for use as the sequencing template. The method was immunoSEQ multiplex PCR; TCRdb's version includes in-frame clones alone and lacks a portion of them. Among 15,000 to 20,000 clones listed, about 59% were seen once. This material consisted of skin, taken at week 0. The sequence came from a human donor with alopecia areata. The J gene is TRBJ2-1, the V gene TRBV2; TRBD2 agrees at 10 bases. DNA for the CDR3: TGTGCCAGCAGTGAAGCTGTTCTAGCGGGGGCCGAGCAGTTCTTC. Translated, it gives CASSEAVLAGAEQFF.